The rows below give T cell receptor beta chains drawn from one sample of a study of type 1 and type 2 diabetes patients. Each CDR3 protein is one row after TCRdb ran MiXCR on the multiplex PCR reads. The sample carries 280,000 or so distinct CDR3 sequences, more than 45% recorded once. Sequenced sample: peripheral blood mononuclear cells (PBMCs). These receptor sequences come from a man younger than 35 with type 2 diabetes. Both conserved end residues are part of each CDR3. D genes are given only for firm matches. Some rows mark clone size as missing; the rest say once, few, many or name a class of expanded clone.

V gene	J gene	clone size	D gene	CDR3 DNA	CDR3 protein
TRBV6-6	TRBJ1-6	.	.	TGTGCCAGCAGTCCGGACGCTAATTCACCCCTCCACTTT	CASSPDANSPLHF
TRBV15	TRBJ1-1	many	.	TGTGCCACCAGCAGAGCGTCAGGGCGTGTGACTGAAGCTTTCTTT	CATSRASGRVTEAFF
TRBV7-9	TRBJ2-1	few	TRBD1	TGTGCCAGCAGCTTTAGACAGGGGCAATCGAATGAGCAGTTCTTC	CASSFRQGQSNEQFF
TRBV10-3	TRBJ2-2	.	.	TGTGCCATCAAAGGGGACACCGGGGAGCTGTTTTTT	CAIKGDTGELFF
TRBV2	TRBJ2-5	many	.	TGTGCCAGCATGGGTGGGGAGACCCAGTACTTC	CASMGGETQYF
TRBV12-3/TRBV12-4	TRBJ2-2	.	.	TGTGCCAGCACCACGACAGCCACCGGGGAGCTGTTTTTT	CASTTTATGELFF
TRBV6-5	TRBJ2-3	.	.	TGTGCCAGCAGTCGGGCGGCGGGAACTTCACTCAACATCGCAGATACGCAGTATTTT	CASSRAAGTSLNIADTQYF
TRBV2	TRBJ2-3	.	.	TGTGCCAGCAGTGAAGCGCACGTTGGGGCAGATACGCAGTATTTT	CASSEAHVGADTQYF
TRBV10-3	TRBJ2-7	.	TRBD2	TGTGCCACCGGGACTAGCGGCTCCTACGAGCAGTACTTC	CATGTSGSYEQYF
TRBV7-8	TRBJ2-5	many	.	TGTGCCAGCAGCTTAGGTCTGTGGGAGACCCAGTACTTC	CASSLGLWETQYF
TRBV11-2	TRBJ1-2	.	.	TGTGCCAGCAGCTTTGCCCCCTACAAAGCAACTAACTATGGCTACACCTTC	CASSFAPYKATNYGYTF